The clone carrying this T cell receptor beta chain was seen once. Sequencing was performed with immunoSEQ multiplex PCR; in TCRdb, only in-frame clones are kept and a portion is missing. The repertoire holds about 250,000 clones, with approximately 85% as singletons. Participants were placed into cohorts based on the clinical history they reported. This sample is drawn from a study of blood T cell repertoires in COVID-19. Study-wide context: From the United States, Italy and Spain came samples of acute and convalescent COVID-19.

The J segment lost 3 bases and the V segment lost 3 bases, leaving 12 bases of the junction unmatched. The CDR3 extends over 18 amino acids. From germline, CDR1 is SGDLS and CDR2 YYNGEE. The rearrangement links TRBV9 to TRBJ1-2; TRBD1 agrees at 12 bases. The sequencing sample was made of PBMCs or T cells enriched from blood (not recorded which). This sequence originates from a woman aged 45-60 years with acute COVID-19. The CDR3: CASSAPGTGGTRDYGYTF. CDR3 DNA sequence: TGTGCCAGCAGCGCTCCCGGGACAGGGGGCACAAGGGACTATGGCTACACCTTC.